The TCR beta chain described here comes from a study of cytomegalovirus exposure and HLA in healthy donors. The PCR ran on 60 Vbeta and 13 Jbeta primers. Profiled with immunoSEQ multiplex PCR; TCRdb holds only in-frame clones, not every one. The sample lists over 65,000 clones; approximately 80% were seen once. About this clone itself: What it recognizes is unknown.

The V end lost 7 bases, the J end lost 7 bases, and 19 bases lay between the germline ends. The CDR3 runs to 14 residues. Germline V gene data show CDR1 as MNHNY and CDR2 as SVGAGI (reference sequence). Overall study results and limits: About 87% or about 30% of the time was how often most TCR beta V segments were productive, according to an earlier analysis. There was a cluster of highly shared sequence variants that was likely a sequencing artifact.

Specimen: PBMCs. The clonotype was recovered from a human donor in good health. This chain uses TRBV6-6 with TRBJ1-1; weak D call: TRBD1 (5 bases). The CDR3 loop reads CASKWGEGRGEAFF. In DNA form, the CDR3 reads TGTGCCAGCAAATGGGGGGAGGGACGGGGTGAAGCTTTCTTT.